This T cell receptor (beta chain) was captured by sequencing in a study of T cells after posttransplantation cyclophosphamide. Assay used: immunoSEQ multiplex PCR; TCRdb lists only in-frame clones, some missing. The table has some 9,400 clones, roughly 98% seen once. V shed 10 bases and J shed 7 bases, with 16 bases lying between them. The CDR3 length is 13 residues. CDR1 is ENHRY, CDR2 SYGVKD, per germline. Cells defined as naive were viable CD3+CD4+ or CD3+CD8+ and CCR7+CD45RA+CD45RO-CD95-CD27+CD28+. What was sequenced was naive CD4+ T cells sorted from PBMCs. The receptor comes from a woman aged 60-70 years in good health, CMV-negative, and a related stem cell transplant donor. This chain uses TRBV10-3 with TRBJ2-2, with D possibly matching TRBD1 (5 bases). CDR3 nucleotide sequence: TGTGCCACCAGAGACAGCCCCAACGGGGAGCTGTTTTTT. Encoded protein: CATRDSPNGELFF.